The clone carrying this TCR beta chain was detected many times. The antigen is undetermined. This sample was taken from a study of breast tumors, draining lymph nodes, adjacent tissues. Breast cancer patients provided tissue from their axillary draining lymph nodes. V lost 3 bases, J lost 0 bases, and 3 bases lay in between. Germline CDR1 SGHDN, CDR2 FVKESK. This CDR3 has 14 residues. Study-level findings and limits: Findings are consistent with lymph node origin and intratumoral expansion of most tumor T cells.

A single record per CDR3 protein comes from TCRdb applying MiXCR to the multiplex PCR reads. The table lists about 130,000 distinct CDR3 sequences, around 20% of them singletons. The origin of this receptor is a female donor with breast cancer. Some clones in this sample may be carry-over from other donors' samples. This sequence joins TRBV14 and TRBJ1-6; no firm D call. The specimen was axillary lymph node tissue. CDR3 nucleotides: TGTGCCAGCAGCCACAGCTCCTATAATTCACCCCTCCACTTT. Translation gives CASSHSSYNSPLHF. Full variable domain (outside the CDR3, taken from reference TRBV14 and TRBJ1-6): EAGVTQFPSHSVIEKGQTVTLRCDPISGHDNLYWYRRVMGKEIKFLLHFVKESKQDESGMPNNRFLAERTGGTYSTLKVQPAELEDSGVYFCASSHSSYNSPLHFGNGTRLTVT.